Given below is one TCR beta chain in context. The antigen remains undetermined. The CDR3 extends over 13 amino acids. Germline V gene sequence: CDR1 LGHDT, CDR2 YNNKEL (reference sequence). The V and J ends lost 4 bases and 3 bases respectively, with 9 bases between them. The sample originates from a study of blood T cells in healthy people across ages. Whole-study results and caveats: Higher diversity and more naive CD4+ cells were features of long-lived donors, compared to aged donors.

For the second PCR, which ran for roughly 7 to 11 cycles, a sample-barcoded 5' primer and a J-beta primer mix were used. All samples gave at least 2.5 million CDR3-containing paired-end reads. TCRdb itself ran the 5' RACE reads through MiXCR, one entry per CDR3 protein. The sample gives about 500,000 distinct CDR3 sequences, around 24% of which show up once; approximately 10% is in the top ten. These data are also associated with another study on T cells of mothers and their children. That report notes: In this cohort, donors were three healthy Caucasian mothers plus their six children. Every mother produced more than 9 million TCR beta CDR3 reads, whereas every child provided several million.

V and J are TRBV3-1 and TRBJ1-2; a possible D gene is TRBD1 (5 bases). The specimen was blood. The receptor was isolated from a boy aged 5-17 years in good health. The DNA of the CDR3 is TGTGCCAGCAGCCGTAGAGGGGACTATGGCTACACCTTC. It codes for CASSRRGDYGYTF.